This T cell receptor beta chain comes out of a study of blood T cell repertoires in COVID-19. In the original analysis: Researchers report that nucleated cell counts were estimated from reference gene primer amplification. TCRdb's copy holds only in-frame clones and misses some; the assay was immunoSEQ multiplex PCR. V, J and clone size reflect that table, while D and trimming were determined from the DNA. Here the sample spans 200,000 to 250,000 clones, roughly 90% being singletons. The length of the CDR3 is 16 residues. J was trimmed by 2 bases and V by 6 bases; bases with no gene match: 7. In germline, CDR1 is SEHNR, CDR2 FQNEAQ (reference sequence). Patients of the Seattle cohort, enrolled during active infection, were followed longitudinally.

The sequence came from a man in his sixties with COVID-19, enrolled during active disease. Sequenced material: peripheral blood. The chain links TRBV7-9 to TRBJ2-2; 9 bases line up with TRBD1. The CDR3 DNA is TGTGCCAGCAGAGCGGGACAGGGACCCAACACCGGGGAGCTGTTTTTT. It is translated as CASRAGQGPNTGELFF.